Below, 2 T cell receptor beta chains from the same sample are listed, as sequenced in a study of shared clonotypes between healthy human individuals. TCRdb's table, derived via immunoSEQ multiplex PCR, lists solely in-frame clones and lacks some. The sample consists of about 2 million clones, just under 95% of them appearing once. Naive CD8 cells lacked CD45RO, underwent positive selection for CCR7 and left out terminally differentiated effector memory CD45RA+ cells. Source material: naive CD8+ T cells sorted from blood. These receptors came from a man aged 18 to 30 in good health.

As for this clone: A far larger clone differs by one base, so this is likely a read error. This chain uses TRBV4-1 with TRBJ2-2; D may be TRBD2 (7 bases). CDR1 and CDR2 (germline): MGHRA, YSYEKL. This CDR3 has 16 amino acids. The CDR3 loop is CASNQVMGGRVGELFF. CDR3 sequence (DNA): TGCGCCAGCAACCAAGTAATGGGGGGGCGAGTCGGGGAGCTGTTTTTT.

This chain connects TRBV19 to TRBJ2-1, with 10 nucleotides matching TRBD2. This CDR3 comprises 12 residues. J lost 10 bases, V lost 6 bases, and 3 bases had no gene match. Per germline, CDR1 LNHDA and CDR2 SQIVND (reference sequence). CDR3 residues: CASRQLAGEQFF. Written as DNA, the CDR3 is TGTGCCAGTAGGCAACTAGCGGGAGAGCAGTTCTTC.